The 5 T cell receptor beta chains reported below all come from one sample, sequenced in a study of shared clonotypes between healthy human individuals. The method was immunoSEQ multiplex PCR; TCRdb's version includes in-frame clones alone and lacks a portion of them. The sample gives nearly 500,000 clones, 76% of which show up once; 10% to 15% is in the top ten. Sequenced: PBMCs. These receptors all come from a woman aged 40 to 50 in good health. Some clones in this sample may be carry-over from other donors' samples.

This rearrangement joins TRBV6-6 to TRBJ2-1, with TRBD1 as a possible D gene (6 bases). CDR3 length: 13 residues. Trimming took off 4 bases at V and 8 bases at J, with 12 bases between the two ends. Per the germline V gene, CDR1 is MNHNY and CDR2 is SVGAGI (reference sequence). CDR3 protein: CASSLNRDHEQFF. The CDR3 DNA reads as TGTGCCAGCAGTTTGAACAGGGACCATGAGCAGTTCTTC.

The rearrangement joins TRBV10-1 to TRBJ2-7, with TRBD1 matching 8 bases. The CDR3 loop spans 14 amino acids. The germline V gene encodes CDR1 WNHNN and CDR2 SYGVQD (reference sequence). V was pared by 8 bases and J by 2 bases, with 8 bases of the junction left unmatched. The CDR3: CASPVWTGPYEQYF. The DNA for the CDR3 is TGCGCCAGCCCCGTGTGGACAGGGCCCTACGAGCAGTACTTC.

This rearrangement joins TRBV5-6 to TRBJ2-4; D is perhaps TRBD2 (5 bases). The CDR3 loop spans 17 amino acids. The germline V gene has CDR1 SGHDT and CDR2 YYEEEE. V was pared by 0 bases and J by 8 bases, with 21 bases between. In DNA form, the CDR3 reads TGTGCCAGCAGCTTGGCCCTACTAGGCCGCCTATCGTACATTCAGTACTTC. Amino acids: CASSLALLGRLSYIQYF.

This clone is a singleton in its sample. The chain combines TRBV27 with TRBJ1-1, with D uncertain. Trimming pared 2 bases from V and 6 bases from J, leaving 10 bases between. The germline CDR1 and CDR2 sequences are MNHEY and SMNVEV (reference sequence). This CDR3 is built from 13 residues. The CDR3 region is CASSLGWGSEAFF. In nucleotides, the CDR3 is TGTGCCAGCAGTTTAGGATGGGGTTCTGAAGCTTTCTTT.

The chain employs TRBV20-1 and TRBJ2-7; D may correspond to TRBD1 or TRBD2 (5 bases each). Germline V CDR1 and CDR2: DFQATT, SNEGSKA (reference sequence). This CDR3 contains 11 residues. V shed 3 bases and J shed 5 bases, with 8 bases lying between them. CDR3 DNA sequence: TGCAGTGCTAGCGGGGCCCACGAGCAGTACTTC. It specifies CSASGAHEQYF.